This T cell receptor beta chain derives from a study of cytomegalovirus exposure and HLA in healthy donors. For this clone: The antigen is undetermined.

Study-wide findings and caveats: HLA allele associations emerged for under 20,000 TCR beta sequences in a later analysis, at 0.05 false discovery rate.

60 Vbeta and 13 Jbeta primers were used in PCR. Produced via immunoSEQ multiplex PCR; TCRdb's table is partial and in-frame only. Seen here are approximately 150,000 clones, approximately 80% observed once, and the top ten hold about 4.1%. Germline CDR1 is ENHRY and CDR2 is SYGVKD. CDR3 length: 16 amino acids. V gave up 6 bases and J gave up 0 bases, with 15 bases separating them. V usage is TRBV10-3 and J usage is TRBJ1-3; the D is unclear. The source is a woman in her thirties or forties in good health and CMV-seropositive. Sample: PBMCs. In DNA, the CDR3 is TGTGCCATCAGGGACTTAACCCTTCACTCTGGAAACACCATATATTTT. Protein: CAIRDLTLHSGNTIYF.